The subject of this entry is one TCR beta chain. This sample is part of a study of blood T cell repertoires in COVID-19. Authors' methods: Reference gene primer amplification in the assay estimated nucleated cell counts. The method was immunoSEQ multiplex PCR; TCRdb's version includes in-frame clones alone and lacks a portion of them. V and J calls plus clone size are reproduced from that table; the DNA served to infer D and trimming. The sample records hundreds of thousands of clones, approximately 87% being singletons. This receptor was taken from a woman aged 45-59 years with active or convalescent COVID-19. What was sequenced was peripheral blood.

CDR3: CAAGRETQYF. The CDR3 nucleotides are TGTGCCGCGGGGAGGGAGACCCAGTACTTC. The gene calls are TRBV6-5 and TRBJ2-5; possible D gene TRBD2, 6 bases. V was clipped by 11 bases and J by 5 bases, with 9 bases between them. CDR3 size: 10 residues. Germline V gene sequence: CDR1 MNHEY, CDR2 SVGAGI.